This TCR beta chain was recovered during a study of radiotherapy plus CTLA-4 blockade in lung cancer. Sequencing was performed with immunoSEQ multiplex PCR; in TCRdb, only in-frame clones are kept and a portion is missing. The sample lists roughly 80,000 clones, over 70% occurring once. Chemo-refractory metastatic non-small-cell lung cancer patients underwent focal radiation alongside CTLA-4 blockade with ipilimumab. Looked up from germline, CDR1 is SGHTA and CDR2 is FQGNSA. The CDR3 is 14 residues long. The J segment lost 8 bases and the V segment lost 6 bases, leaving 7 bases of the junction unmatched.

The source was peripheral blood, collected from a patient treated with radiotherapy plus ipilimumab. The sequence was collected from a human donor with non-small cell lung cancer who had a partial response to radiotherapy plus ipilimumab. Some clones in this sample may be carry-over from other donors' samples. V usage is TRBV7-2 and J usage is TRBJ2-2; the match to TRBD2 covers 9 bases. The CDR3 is CASRGTSSNGELFF. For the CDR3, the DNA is TGTGCCAGCAGGGGGACTAGCTCAAATGGGGAGCTGTTTTTT.